These T cell receptor beta chains were read from a single sample in a study of T cell repertoires in cytomegalovirus infection. TCRdb re-called the reads through MiXCR, storing one row per CDR3 protein. There are around 430,000 distinct CDR3 sequences in the sample; approximately 42% occur only once, and 40% to 50% lies in the top ten. These receptors' targets are unknown. The source material was cultured PBMCs, sampled from culture after CMV antigen stimulation. The source of these receptors is a human donor in good health (CMV status not recorded). Some clones in this sample may be carry-over from other donors' samples. CDR3s leave out the opening cysteine and the closing phenylalanine or tryptophan.

V gene	CDR3 length	J gene	CDR3 protein
TRBV7-9	13	TRBJ2-3	ASSPWVGSTDTQY
TRBV20-1	13	TRBJ2-1	SAGVAPLWGGEQF
TRBV19	13	TRBJ2-7	ASSFWTGNSYEQY
TRBV7-6	10	TRBJ2-5	ASGGTKETQY
TRBV27	10	TRBJ1-2	ASSGRSQGYT
TRBV29-1	11	TRBJ2-5	SVKRGGPGTQY
TRBV27	13	TRBJ2-7	ASSLSGRGSYEQY
TRBV29-1	14	TRBJ1-2	SVGHSGQSAVQGYT
TRBV12-3/TRBV12-4	13	TRBJ2-2	ASRPDRGATGELF
TRBV7-2	12	TRBJ2-2	ASSTTSMERELF
TRBV6-5	13	TRBJ1-2	ASSSTPGTGGGYT